The source of this T cell receptor beta chain is a study of CD8 T cells in Susac syndrome. Study at large: Patients with Susac syndrome had blood drawn and were at that point therapy-naive, on corticosteroids, or on intravenous immunoglobulin alone.

Findings of the study overall: Clonal expansion of CD8+ cells in Susac peaked in TEMRA cells (and in active patients).

The table lists this clonotype with a count of one. What it binds is unknown. Looked up from germline, CDR1 is LNHNV and CDR2 is YYDKDF (reference sequence). Trimming at V came to 3 bases and at J to 8 bases, leaving 7 bases not matched to a gene. This CDR3 has 14 residues. Random hexamers were used to reverse transcribe roughly 0.45 to 1 ug of RNA. TCRdb recomputed calls from the immunoSEQ multiplex PCR reads with MiXCR, one row per CDR3 protein. The table records about 80,000 distinct CDR3 sequences, 94% of them present only once. The gene calls are TRBV15 and TRBJ1-1; 9 nucleotides line up with TRBD1. The TCR was taken from a human donor with Susac syndrome. The sample taken for sequencing was CD8+ T cells from PBMCs. CDR3 amino acids: CATSSNRGHSEAFF. The CDR3 DNA sequence: TGTGCCACCAGCAGTAACAGGGGGCACTCCGAAGCTTTCTTT.